The source of this T cell receptor beta chain is a study of blood T cell repertoires in COVID-19. Only in-frame clones appear in the TCRdb table, and some are missing; sequencing was by immunoSEQ multiplex PCR. The data hold 140,000 or so clones, with approximately 88% observed a single time. This clone has more than one count but fewer than ten. The clonotype was recovered from a man aged 60-69 years with active or convalescent COVID-19. Material for sequencing was peripheral blood.

CDR3 amino acids: CATSRERPGSYNEQFF. CDR3 bases: TGTGCCACCAGCAGAGAACGGCCGGGCTCCTACAATGAGCAGTTCTTC. The rearrangement joins TRBV15 to TRBJ2-1; D not resolved. V lost 0 bases and J 0 bases, leaving 9 bases between the germline ends. The CDR3 is 16 residues long. CDR1 and CDR2 (germline): LNHNV, YYDKDF (reference sequence). The full variable domain, rest sourced from reference TRBV15 and TRBJ2-1, is DAMVIQNPRYQVTQFGKPVTLSCSQTLNHNVMYWYQQKSSQAPKLLFHYYDKDFNNEADTPDNFQSRRPNTSFCFLDIRSPGLGDTAMYLCATSRERPGSYNEQFFGPGTRLTVL.